This note documents a single T cell receptor (beta chain) sequence. TCRdb fed the RT-PCR reads into MiXCR, producing one record per CDR3 protein. The sample yields around 150,000 distinct CDR3 sequences, 30% to 45% seen once. Trimming took off 3 bases at V and 5 bases at J, with 8 bases between the two ends. CDR1 is SGHAT and CDR2 is FQDESV in the germline V gene (reference sequence). The CDR3 loop spans 13 amino acids. The data belong to a study of patients and donors after allogeneic stem cell transplantation. The chain couples TRBV11-1 to TRBJ2-1; D not certain. This receptor was identified in a human donor who was either an allogeneic HSCT recipient or a stem cell or donor lymphocyte infusion donor (not recorded which). It is not recorded whose cells these are; they may come from a transplant donor. Input material: blood, either unsorted or a sorted T cell fraction (not recorded which). For the CDR3, the DNA is TGTGCCAGCAGCTTGGACCGGAACAATGAGCAGTTCTTC. It encodes CASSLDRNNEQFF.